Each of the 22 T cell receptor beta chains below was sequenced from the same sample in a study of T cell changes during pregnancy in multiple sclerosis. Libraries were prepared by immunoSEQ multiplex PCR; TCRdb keeps only in-frame clonotypes and omits some of them. The sample yields 35,000 to 50,000 clones, over 85% seen once. The input for sequencing was CD4+ T cells from peripheral blood mononuclear cells, taken in the first trimester of pregnancy. Receptor source: a female donor with multiple sclerosis, enrolled in a pregnancy study.

The chain combines TRBV19 with TRBJ2-3, with TRBD2 identical over 10 bases. This CDR3 is 14 amino acids long. Germline V gene data show CDR1 as LNHDA and CDR2 as SQIVND (reference sequence). J was trimmed by 3 bases and V by 8 bases; bases with no gene match: 5. The CDR3, as DNA: TGTGCCAGTGCTAGCGGGAGTATGACAGATACGCAGTATTTT. The encoded protein is CASASGSMTDTQYF.

V usage is TRBV4-1 and J usage is TRBJ2-3, with D uncertain. V shed 6 bases and J shed 2 bases, with 9 bases lying between them. Germline V gene sequence: CDR1 MGHRA, CDR2 YSYEKL. This CDR3 comprises 13 residues. The CDR3 region has the DNA TGCGCCAGCAGACAACCAATCACAGATACGCAGTATTTT. This translates into CASRQPITDTQYF.

The chain recombines TRBV6-5 with TRBJ2-7, with 11 bases aligning to TRBD2. V shed 5 bases and J 4 bases; nucleotides not matched to a gene: 7. CDR1 and CDR2 from the germline V gene are MNHEY and SVGAGI. The CDR3 sequence is 15 residues long. The CDR3 protein is CASSKRTSGLYEQYF. The CDR3 DNA reads TGTGCCAGCAGTAAACGGACTAGCGGGCTTTACGAGCAGTACTTC.

The chain recombines TRBV5-1 with TRBJ2-3; D unclear. Trimming removed 2 bases at V and 1 base at J, with 8 bases between. CDR3 length: 14 residues. Germline CDR1 reads SGHRS; CDR2 reads YFSETQ. The CDR3 region has the DNA TGCGCCAGCAGCTTTGGCGCGGGCACAGATACGCAGTATTTT. Its translation is CASSFGAGTDTQYF.

This clone showed up just a few times. The chain combines TRBV18 with TRBJ2-1; 9 bases are a match to TRBD2. The CDR3 has 14 residues. V was pared by 3 bases and J by 5 bases, with 2 bases of the junction left unmatched. The germline CDR1 and CDR2 sequences are KGHSH and LQKENI. CDR3 sequence: CASSPTSGDNEQFF. The CDR3 region has the DNA TGTGCCAGCTCACCGACTAGCGGAGACAATGAGCAGTTCTTC.

The rearrangement joins TRBV15 to TRBJ2-2; D is undetermined. V was clipped by 0 bases and J by 7 bases, with 6 bases between them. The germline V gene encodes CDR1 LNHNV and CDR2 YYDKDF (reference sequence). The CDR3 totals 13 residues. CDR3 amino acids: CATSRDPVGELFF. The CDR3 nucleotides are TGTGCCACCAGCAGAGATCCGGTCGGGGAGCTGTTTTTT.

This rearrangement joins TRBV30 to TRBJ1-5; TRBD1 aligns across 9 bases. Germline loops: CDR1 GTSNPN, CDR2 SVGIG (reference sequence). This CDR3 comprises 17 residues. Losses at the gene ends were 0 bases for V and 6 bases for J; bases not matched to a gene: 12. The CDR3 DNA reads TGTGCCTGGAGTGTACCTACAGGGGGCGGTCGCGGTCAGCCCCAGCATTTT. Translation gives CAWSVPTGGGRGQPQHF.

The V and J genes are TRBV4-2 and TRBJ2-4, with 12 nucleotides matching TRBD2. V lost 0 bases, J lost 6 bases, and 3 bases stayed unmatched. The CDR3 sequence is 16 residues long. Germline lookup yields CDR1 LGHNA and CDR2 YNFKEQ. The CDR3 region has the DNA TGTGCCAGCAGCCAAGATAGGGGACTAGCGGGAAACATTCAGTACTTC. Amino acid sequence: CASSQDRGLAGNIQYF.

This chain connects TRBV6-5 to TRBJ1-2; 9 nucleotides line up with TRBD1. Trimming removed 5 bases from V and 6 bases from J; junction bases left unmatched: 10. CDR1 and CDR2 (germline): MNHEY, SVGAGI. This CDR3 comprises 15 residues. CDR3 sequence reads: CASSPPTGGSDGYTF. The CDR3 DNA is TGTGCCAGCAGTCCCCCAACAGGGGGCTCGGATGGCTACACCTTC.

The chain carries TRBV10-3 and TRBJ1-2, with 9 bases fitting TRBD1. This CDR3 is 16 amino acids long. The V and J ends lost 4 bases and 5 bases, in that order; junction bases with no gene match: 11. Per the germline V gene, CDR1 is ENHRY and CDR2 is SYGVKD. The CDR3 region has the DNA TGTGCCATCAGTGTTTTAGAACAGGGGGCCAGATATGGCTACACCTTC. It codes for CAISVLEQGARYGYTF.

The CDR3 DNA reads as TGCGCCAGCAGCTTGGGGGCTAGCGGGAGTTCCCCGGATACGCAGTATTTT. Protein: CASSLGASGSSPDTQYF. This chain joins TRBV5-1 and TRBJ2-3, with 10 bases fitting TRBD2. The ends lost 0 bases at V and 6 bases at J; junction bases unmatched: 10. CDR1 and CDR2 from the germline V gene are SGHRS and YFSETQ. The CDR3 is 17 amino acids. Filled out from reference TRBV5-1 and TRBJ2-3, the complete variable domain reads KAGVTQTPRYLIKTRGQQVTLSCSPISGHRSVSWYQQTPGQGLQFLFEYFSETQRNKGNFPGRFSGRQFSNSRSEMNVSTLELGDSALYLCASSLGASGSSPDTQYFGPGTRLTVL.

This chain joins TRBV19 and TRBJ1-1; 10 bases fit TRBD1. The CDR3 consists of 17 residues. With 5 bases clipped from V and 5 bases from J, the junction kept 14 bases outside the gene matches. Germline CDR1 is LNHDA and CDR2 is SQIVND (reference sequence). In nucleotides, the CDR3 is TGTGCCAGTAGTCAGGCTCCTTCGGGACAGGGGAGAACTGAAGCTTTCTTT. As protein: CASSQAPSGQGRTEAFF.

The count of this clone is one. The V gene is TRBV27, the J gene TRBJ2-7, with D possibly TRBD2 on 6 matching bases. The CDR3 totals 16 residues. CDR1 MNHEY and CDR2 SMNVEV come from the germline V gene (reference sequence). V was cut by 2 bases and J by 3 bases, with 17 bases left in between. CDR3 loop: CASSLKGSGAGYEQYF. The CDR3 DNA sequence: TGTGCCAGCAGTTTAAAGGGGTCGGGAGCCGGCTACGAGCAGTACTTC.

This rearrangement joins TRBV6-4 to TRBJ2-1; 8 bases map to TRBD2. The CDR3 is 15 amino acids. The ends lost 5 bases at V and 8 bases at J; junction bases unmatched: 11. CDR1 is MRHNA and CDR2 is SNTAGT in the germline V gene. In DNA form, the CDR3 reads TGTGCCAGCAGTAAGGGACTAGATAAATCGTATGAGCAGTTCTTC. Translation: CASSKGLDKSYEQFF.

This rearrangement joins TRBV5-1 to TRBJ2-7, with a weak D call TRBD2 (6 bases). The germline V gene encodes CDR1 SGHRS and CDR2 YFSETQ. The CDR3 runs 18 residues. V dropped 4 bases and J dropped 5 bases, with 28 bases sitting between them. DNA for the CDR3: TGCGCCAGCAGCCAACTGGGAGGCGGATCGTATCCCCTCGACGAGCAGTACTTC. This encodes CASSQLGGGSYPLDEQYF.

The rearrangement uses TRBV28 and TRBJ2-1, with D possibly matching TRBD1 (6 bases). Trimming took 7 bases from V and 7 from J, leaving 11 bases between them. Germline lookup yields CDR1 MDHEN and CDR2 SYDVKM. The CDR3 totals 12 residues. The CDR3 spells CASTGVGNEQFF. Written as DNA, the CDR3 is TGTGCCAGCACAGGGGTAGGTAATGAGCAGTTCTTC. Based on the CDR3 plus reference TRBV28 and TRBJ2-1, the full variable domain is DVKVTQSSRYLVKRTGEKVFLECVQDMDHENMFWYRQDPGLGLRLIYFSYDVKMKEKGDIPEGYSVSREKKERFSLILESASTNQTSMYLCASTGVGNEQFFGPGTRLTVL.

The rearrangement joins TRBV5-1 to TRBJ2-5; TRBD1 aligns across 7 bases. The CDR3 has 17 residues. V lost 4 bases and J lost 4; bases outside the gene matches: 16. Looked up from germline, CDR1 is SGHRS and CDR2 is YFSETQ. CDR3 in amino acids: CASSKTTTGVGRETQYF. The CDR3 DNA is TGCGCCAGCAGCAAGACCACAACAGGGGTAGGCCGAGAGACCCAGTACTTC. The whole variable domain, filled in from reference TRBV5-1 and TRBJ2-5, reads KAGVTQTPRYLIKTRGQQVTLSCSPISGHRSVSWYQQTPGQGLQFLFEYFSETQRNKGNFPGRFSGRQFSNSRSEMNVSTLELGDSALYLCASSKTTTGVGRETQYFGPGTRLLVL.

The chain has TRBV25-1 and TRBJ2-5; 7 bases are a match to TRBD2. J lost 6 bases, V lost 2 bases, and 6 bases had no gene match. This CDR3 contains 14 residues. The germline V gene has CDR1 MGHDK and CDR2 SYGVNS. CDR3 sequence reads: CASSELGGRKTQYF. The DNA for the CDR3 is TGTGCCAGCAGTGAACTCGGCGGGAGAAAGACCCAGTACTTC.

The chain has TRBV29-1 and TRBJ2-2, with D perhaps matching TRBD2 (6 bases). V shed 0 bases and J shed 4 bases, with 15 bases lying between them. This CDR3 is built from 16 residues. The germline V gene has CDR1 SQVTM and CDR2 ANQGSEA. CDR3: CSVEDLGGLVTGELFF. DNA for the CDR3: TGCAGCGTTGAAGATCTTGGAGGGCTGGTCACCGGGGAGCTGTTTTTT.

The gene calls are TRBV28 and TRBJ1-2; 7 nucleotides match TRBD1. The CDR3 extends over 14 amino acids. Looked up from germline, CDR1 is MDHEN and CDR2 is SYDVKM. The junction had 12 bases not matched to a gene; V was cut back by 6 bases and J by 8 bases. The CDR3: CASRTDLRGQGYTF. The CDR3, as DNA: TGTGCCAGCAGGACGGACCTAAGGGGGCAAGGCTACACCTTC.

V gene TRBV4-2 combines with J gene TRBJ2-3, with 8 bases identical to TRBD1. This CDR3 has 16 amino acids. From germline, CDR1 is LGHNA and CDR2 YNFKEQ. J gave up 6 bases and V 0 bases, and 8 bases lay outside the gene matches. The CDR3 loop reads CASSQDWQGASDTQYF. The CDR3 DNA sequence: TGTGCCAGCAGCCAAGATTGGCAGGGGGCGTCCGATACGCAGTATTTT.

The V and J genes are TRBV7-8 and TRBJ2-7, with D hard to call. Between the trimmed V and J ends, which lost 3 bases and 3 bases, there was a span of 6 bases. CDR1 and CDR2 (germline): SGHVS, FQNEAQ. The length of the CDR3 is 12 residues. CDR3 bases: TGTGCCAGCAGCTTTTCGGGCTACGAGCAGTACTTC. Amino acid sequence: CASSFSGYEQYF.